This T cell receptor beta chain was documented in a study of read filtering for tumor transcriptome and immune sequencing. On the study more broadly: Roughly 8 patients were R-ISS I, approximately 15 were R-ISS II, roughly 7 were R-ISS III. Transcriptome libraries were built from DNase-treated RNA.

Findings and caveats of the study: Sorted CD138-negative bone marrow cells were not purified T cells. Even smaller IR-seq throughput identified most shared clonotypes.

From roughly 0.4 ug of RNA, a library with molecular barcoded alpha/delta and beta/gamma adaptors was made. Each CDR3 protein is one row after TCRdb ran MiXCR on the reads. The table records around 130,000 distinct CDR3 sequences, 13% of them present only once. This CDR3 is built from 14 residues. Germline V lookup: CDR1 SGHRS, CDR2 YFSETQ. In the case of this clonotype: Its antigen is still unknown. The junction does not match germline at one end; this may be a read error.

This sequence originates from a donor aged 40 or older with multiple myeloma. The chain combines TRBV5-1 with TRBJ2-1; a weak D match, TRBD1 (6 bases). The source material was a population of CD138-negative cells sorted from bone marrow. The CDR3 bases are TGCGCCAGCAGCCCGGGACAAGGCTACAATGAGCAGTCCTTC. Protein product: CASSPGQGYNEQSF.